These T cell receptor beta chains were read from a single sample in a study of T cells in Graves' hyperthyroidism and ophthalmopathy. TCRdb called the multiplex PCR reads again in MiXCR, with one record for every CDR3 protein. Of 300,000 to 400,000 distinct CDR3 sequences in the sample, about 15% are singletons; the top ten hold approximately 11%. Sequences were obtained from blood. The receptors stem from a woman between 55 and 75 years old with Graves' hyperthyroidism. Each CDR3 is given with its conserved first and last residue. D genes are given only for firm matches. Clone size, where shown, is once, few, many, or a class for clones that have expanded.

TRBD2 | many | TRBJ2-1 | TRBV20-1 | TGCAGTGCTAGAGACGTAGGCGGGAGTCTAGGGGCGAATGAGCAGTTCTTC | CSARDVGGSLGANEQFF
NA | many | TRBJ1-1 | TRBV5-5 | TGTGCCAGCAGTTACCCAGGAGCAGAAGCTTTCTTT | CASSYPGAEAFF
NA | few | TRBJ2-7 | TRBV5-6 | TGTGCCAGCAGCCCGCCTCCGAATAACGCCGACAGCTCCTACGAGCAGTACTTC | CASSPPPNNADSSYEQYF
NA | many | TRBJ2-7 | TRBV2 | TGTGCCAGCAACCTGGGACGGACCTACGAGCAGTACTTC | CASNLGRTYEQYF
NA | many | TRBJ2-1 | TRBV10-3 | TGTGCCATCTTTAGCCGAACGGACAATGAGCAGTTCTTC | CAIFSRTDNEQFF
NA | NA | TRBJ2-5 | TRBV3-1 | TGTGCCAGCAGCCAAAATAGCGGCCAAGAGACCCAGTACTTC | CASSQNSGQETQYF
TRBD1 | many | TRBJ1-2 | TRBV29-1 | TGCAGCGCCGGAGACAGGGAGCGTCGCGGCTACACCTTC | CSAGDRERRGYTF
NA | many | TRBJ2-5 | TRBV11-3 | TGTGCCAGCAGCTTAGATGGGACACAGCAAGAGACCCAGTACTTC | CASSLDGTQQETQYF
TRBD2 | few | TRBJ2-1 | TRBV27 | TGTGCTAGCAACCCTTGGGCTAGCGGGAGCTACAATGAGCAGTTCTTC | CASNPWASGSYNEQFF
NA | few | TRBJ2-1 | TRBV18 | TGTGCCAGCTCACCGATGGATAAAGGAGAGCAGTTCTTC | CASSPMDKGEQFF
NA | many | TRBJ1-4 | TRBV12-3/TRBV12-4 | TGTGCCAGCAGTGCGAAGGGTTATAATGAAAAACTGTTTTTT | CASSAKGYNEKLFF